One sample yielded the 16 T cell receptor beta chains listed below, sequenced in a study of cytomegalovirus exposure and HLA in healthy donors. The PCR employed 60 Vbeta primers together with 13 Jbeta primers. Using immunoSEQ multiplex PCR, the repertoire was profiled, and TCRdb retains in-frame clones only, with some absent. The sample has 70,000 to 100,000 clones; approximately 80% are singletons. The sample was PBMCs. These receptors were taken from a woman aged 50 to 60 in good health and CMV-seropositive.

The chain links TRBV5-4 to TRBJ2-3; 8 positions match TRBD2. The J segment lost 8 bases and the V segment lost 0 bases, leaving 11 bases of the junction unmatched. The CDR3 totals 16 residues. Germline CDR1 is SGHNT and CDR2 is YYREEE (reference sequence). The CDR3 region is CASSLGTGGTLPTQYF. CDR3 nucleotide sequence: TGTGCCAGCAGCTTGGGGACGGGAGGGACCCTCCCTACGCAGTATTTT.

The chain links TRBV9 to TRBJ2-1, with a possible D match to TRBD1 (6 bases). Per the germline V gene, CDR1 is SGDLS and CDR2 is YYNGEE. CDR3 length: 15 amino acids. The V end lost 2 bases, the J end lost 8 bases, and 17 bases lay between the germline ends. CDR3 sequence reads: CASSVRGGSSDEQFF. CDR3 bases: TGTGCCAGCAGCGTCAGGGGTGGTAGCAGCGATGAGCAGTTCTTC.

This chain connects TRBV18 to TRBJ1-2, with D hard to call. In germline, CDR1 is KGHSH, CDR2 LQKENI. Trimming took 3 bases from V and 4 from J, leaving 9 bases between them. The CDR3 sequence is 13 residues long. DNA of the CDR3: TGTGCCAGCTCACCGGACGGGATCTATGGCTACACCTTC. Translating gives CASSPDGIYGYTF.

The gene calls are TRBV6-5 and TRBJ1-2; D not certain. The germline CDR1 and CDR2 sequences are MNHEY and SVGAGI. CDR3 length equals 13 residues. Between the trimmed V and J ends, which lost 7 bases and 7 bases, there was a span of 16 bases. The CDR3 region is CASKVRVESGYTF. The CDR3 DNA reads as TGTGCCAGCAAGGTACGAGTGGAGAGTGGCTACACCTTC.

This clone was picked up a small number of times. The chain's CDR3 is CASSYRAVVGGTQYF. The CDR3 DNA reads TGTGCCAGCAGCTACAGGGCCGTGGTAGGGGGTACGCAGTATTTT. This chain uses TRBV7-8 with TRBJ2-3, with D tentatively TRBD1 (6 bases). Germline V gene lookup returns CDR1 SGHVS and CDR2 FQNEAQ. V shed 4 bases and J shed 8 bases, with 19 bases lying between them. This CDR3 has 15 residues.

Written as DNA, the CDR3 is TGTGCCAGCAGCTTGGAGCGGGGGGGAGATTTCAATGAGCAGTTCTTC. It yields the protein CASSLERGGDFNEQFF. The chain carries TRBV13 and TRBJ2-1, with 10 bases identical to TRBD2. CDR3 length equals 16 residues. Germline V gives CDR1 PRHDT, CDR2 FYEKMQ (reference sequence). The V and J ends lost 3 bases and 6 bases, in that order; junction bases with no gene match: 8.

V is TRBV6-1 and J is TRBJ2-3, with D possibly matching TRBD2 (6 bases). The ends were cut back, 3 bases at V and 8 bases at J, with 12 bases in the middle. The length of the CDR3 is 13 residues. Germline values: CDR1 MNHNS, CDR2 SASEGT. Here the CDR3 reads CASSDFVRGTQYF. The CDR3 nucleotides are TGTGCCAGCAGTGATTTCGTGCGGGGTACGCAGTATTTT.

V and J are TRBV9 and TRBJ2-1; 7 positions match TRBD2. The CDR3 totals 15 residues. Germline lookup yields CDR1 SGDLS and CDR2 YYNGEE. With 0 bases clipped from V and 7 bases from J, the junction kept 7 bases outside the gene matches. The CDR3 region has the DNA TGTGCCAGCAGCGTAGGAGGCGGGAGTGGAAATGAGCAGTTCTTC. Translation gives CASSVGGGSGNEQFF.

The chain couples TRBV5-1 to TRBJ2-6, with a tentative D call TRBD2 (5 bases). V was shortened by 3 bases and J by 4 bases, with 14 bases between the two germline ends. CDR1 and CDR2 (germline): SGHRS, YFSETQ. The CDR3 totals 16 residues. CDR3 DNA: TGCGCCAGCAGCTGGGTTCGGGGAGCAGGGGCCAACGTCCTGACTTTC. The encoded protein is CASSWVRGAGANVLTF.

The chain joins TRBV5-1 to TRBJ1-1; D gene unclear. The CDR3 totals 13 residues. V lost 1 base and J 4 bases, leaving 8 bases between the germline ends. Germline CDR1 reads SGHRS; CDR2 reads YFSETQ. The CDR3 loop reads CASSLMGGTEAFF. CDR3 DNA: TGCGCCAGCAGCTTGATGGGAGGCACTGAAGCTTTCTTT.

This sequence joins TRBV4-2 and TRBJ2-3, with no clear D. V was cut by 7 bases and J by 5 bases, with 13 bases left in between. This CDR3 has 13 amino acids. Germline CDR1 LGHNA, CDR2 YNFKEQ. CDR3 amino acids: CASICSLLDTQYF. The CDR3 region has the DNA TGTGCCAGCATATGCTCTCTACTAGATACGCAGTATTTT.

V usage is TRBV7-9 and J usage is TRBJ2-6, with 9 positions matching TRBD1. CDR3 length equals 18 residues. The germline V gene encodes CDR1 SEHNR and CDR2 FQNEAQ (reference sequence). V lost 4 bases, J lost 0 bases, and 7 bases stayed unmatched. The DNA of the CDR3 is TGTGCCAGCAGCTCCCGACAGGGGGAAAGCTCTGGGGCCAACGTCCTGACTTTC. This translates into CASSSRQGESSGANVLTF. Full variable domain (missing parts from reference TRBV7-9 and TRBJ2-6): DTGVSQNPRHKITKRGQNVTFRCDPISEHNRLYWYRQTLGQGPEFLTYFQNEAQLEKSRLLSDRFSAERPKGSFSTLEIQRTEQGDSAMYLCASSSRQGESSGANVLTFGAGSRLTVL.

The V and J genes are TRBV19 and TRBJ1-1, with a possible D match to TRBD1 (5 bases). The CDR3 length is 15 residues. Germline V gives CDR1 LNHDA, CDR2 SQIVND (reference sequence). Deletions cut 1 base from V and 1 base from J, with 10 bases between. As DNA, the CDR3 is TGTGCCAGTAGTATAGCCCTGACAGCGAACACTGAAGCTTTCTTT. It codes for CASSIALTANTEAFF.

The chain is built from TRBV5-4 and TRBJ1-2; the D is unclear. CDR1 SGHNT and CDR2 YYREEE come from the germline V gene (reference sequence). This CDR3 contains 12 residues. The germline V and J ends were trimmed by 4 bases and 6 bases, with 10 bases remaining between them. The CDR3 sequence is CASSVRGNGYTF. CDR3 in DNA: TGTGCCAGCAGCGTCCGCGGGAATGGCTACACCTTC.

The rearrangement joins TRBV6-6 to TRBJ2-7; 8 bases line up with TRBD2. There are 12 residues in the CDR3. Germline V CDR1 and CDR2: MNHNY, SVGAGI (reference sequence). After removal of 6 bases from V and 5 bases from J, the junction contained 3 bases not matched to a gene. CDR3 protein: CASSPGGNEQYV. The CDR3 nucleotides read TGTGCCAGCAGCCCGGGAGGGAACGAGCAGTACGTC.

This clone has more than one count but fewer than ten. J is TRBJ2-5 and V is TRBV15; D uncertain. The length of the CDR3 is 14 residues. Trimming shortened V by 0 bases and J by 4 bases, and 9 bases separated the two germline ends. Germline V gene lookup returns CDR1 LNHNV and CDR2 YYDKDF (reference sequence). In DNA form, the CDR3 reads TGTGCCACCAGCAGAGATCAGATAGCAGAGACCCAGTACTTC. It translates to CATSRDQIAETQYF.